Below are 9 T cell receptor beta chains sequenced from a single sample in a study of technical replicates of blood from a few donors. Assay used: immunoSEQ multiplex PCR; TCRdb lists only in-frame clones, some missing. The sample contains about 53,000 clones, around 84% of which appear only once. What was sequenced was PBMCs. The receptors were sampled from a human donor in good health. Some clones in this sample may be carry-over from other donors' samples.

This chain connects TRBV7-2 to TRBJ2-5; 12 nucleotides align to TRBD2. V shed 0 bases and J 5 bases; nucleotides not matched to a gene: 4. Germline lookup yields CDR1 SGHTA and CDR2 FQGNSA. The CDR3 has 16 amino acids. Here the CDR3 DNA reads TGTGCCAGCAGCTTAGCGCGACTAGCGGGGGTCGAGACCCAGTACTTC. It translates to CASSLARLAGVETQYF.

The genes are TRBV15 and TRBJ2-7; no firm D call. This CDR3 is 15 amino acids long. Germline V gives CDR1 LNHNV, CDR2 YYDKDF (reference sequence). The V gene lost 0 bases and the J gene lost 1 base, with 10 bases spanning the gap. The CDR3 reads CATSRDLTGSYEQYF. Here the CDR3 DNA reads TGTGCCACCAGCAGAGATCTCACGGGTTCCTACGAGCAGTACTTC.

The rearrangement joins TRBV6-5 to TRBJ2-1, with 14 bases aligning to TRBD2. Germline values: CDR1 MNHEY, CDR2 SVGAGI. V shed 5 bases and J 8 bases; nucleotides not matched to a gene: 5. The length of the CDR3 is 15 residues. The CDR3 DNA is TGTGCCAGCAGTAAGGGACTAGCGGGGGACGATGAGCAGTTCTTC. It is translated as CASSKGLAGDDEQFF.

The chain carries TRBV5-1 and TRBJ2-2, with 12 positions matching TRBD2. CDR1 SGHRS and CDR2 YFSETQ come from the germline V gene. This CDR3 contains 17 residues. Trimming cost V 4 bases and J 1 base; bases outside gene matches: 5. The CDR3: CASSTKTSGGNTGELFF. The CDR3 DNA is TGCGCCAGCAGCACGAAGACTAGCGGGGGGAACACCGGGGAGCTGTTTTTT.

The V call is TRBV30, the J call TRBJ2-5, with TRBD1 identical over 10 bases. The germline gives CDR1 GTSNPN, CDR2 SVGIG (reference sequence). This CDR3 comprises 13 residues. The J segment lost 4 bases and the V segment lost 1 base, leaving 0 bases of the junction unmatched. CDR3 amino acids: CAWSGTGGETQYF. As DNA, the CDR3 is TGTGCCTGGAGTGGGACAGGGGGAGAGACCCAGTACTTC.

This clone was picked up one time. This sequence joins TRBV7-9 and TRBJ2-7; the match to TRBD1 covers 7 bases. V trimming: 4 bases; J trimming: 2 bases; junction bases outside the gene matches: 8. Per germline, CDR1 SEHNR and CDR2 FQNEAQ (reference sequence). The CDR3 runs to 15 residues. CDR3 loop: CASSSAGGFTYEQYF. CDR3 coding DNA: TGTGCCAGCAGCTCCGCAGGGGGTTTCACCTACGAGCAGTACTTC. The entire variable domain, with the rest obtained from reference TRBV7-9 and TRBJ2-7, is as follows: DTGVSQNPRHKITKRGQNVTFRCDPISEHNRLYWYRQTLGQGPEFLTYFQNEAQLEKSRLLSDRFSAERPKGSFSTLEIQRTEQGDSAMYLCASSSAGGFTYEQYFGPGTRLTVT.

This clone was observed a single time. This chain uses TRBV7-8 with TRBJ2-2; D is perhaps TRBD2 (5 bases). Germline V gives CDR1 SGHVS, CDR2 FQNEAQ. Trimming shortened V by 0 bases and J by 0 bases, and 8 bases separated the two germline ends. The CDR3 has 16 amino acids. The CDR3 DNA sequence: TGTGCCAGCAGCTTAGCGGACTTGACGAACACCGGGGAGCTGTTTTTT. It specifies CASSLADLTNTGELFF.

The J gene is TRBJ2-1, the V gene TRBV30; TRBD2 matches 7 bases. J lost 7 bases, V lost 5 bases, and 11 bases had no gene match. The CDR3 is made up of 14 amino acids. Germline CDR1 reads GTSNPN; CDR2 reads SVGIG (reference sequence). CDR3 DNA sequence: TGTGCCTGGTCCCGCGGGGGTTCTGTGAATGAGCAGTTCTTC. Translated: CAWSRGGSVNEQFF.

V and J are TRBV30 and TRBJ2-6; 10 bases map to TRBD2. Germline V CDR1 and CDR2: GTSNPN, SVGIG (reference sequence). The CDR3 is 18 amino acids. The V segment lost 0 bases and the J segment 0 bases; nucleotides outside the gene matches: 5. In DNA, the CDR3 is TGTGCCTGGAGTGTACGTTCTAGCGGGGGCTCTGGGGCCAACGTCCTGACTTTC. Its translation: CAWSVRSSGGSGANVLTF.